These 26 T cell receptor beta chains were sequenced from one sample in a study of shared clonotypes between healthy human individuals. Assay: immunoSEQ multiplex PCR; the TCRdb copy retains only in-frame clones and omits some. Altogether over 1.5 million clones are present, under 99% being singletons, with the ten largest covering approximately 0.45%. Sequencing was carried out using naive CD4+ T cells sorted from blood. The subset here: CD45RA+ positively selected. All receptors derive from a man aged 25-45 years in good health.

The V gene is TRBV19, the J gene TRBJ1-4, with D uncertain. CDR1 is LNHDA and CDR2 is SQIVND in the germline V gene (reference sequence). V lost 0 bases, J lost 8 bases, and 13 bases lay in between. This CDR3 spans 15 amino acids. The CDR3 DNA sequence: TGTGCCAGTAGTATAGATTTGAGCTTTGGGGAAAAACTGTTTTTT. Its translation is CASSIDLSFGEKLFF.

This clone appeared once. V usage is TRBV18 and J usage is TRBJ2-6, with D possibly matching TRBD1 (5 bases). The germline CDR1 and CDR2 sequences are KGHSH and LQKENI. The CDR3 is 15 residues long. V was pared by 4 bases and J by 2 bases, with 9 bases between. The CDR3 region has the DNA TGTGCCAGCTCACGACAGACGGCTGGGGCCAACGTCCTGACTTTC. Translation gives CASSRQTAGANVLTF.

The chain has TRBV9 and TRBJ2-2; D perhaps matches TRBD2 (5 bases). In germline, CDR1 is SGDLS, CDR2 YYNGEE. The CDR3 is 14 residues long. Trimming cost V 3 bases and J 6 bases, with 12 bases left between them. The CDR3 DNA reads as TGTGCCAGCAGCGAGCGGAGTTCGGCCGGGGAGCTGTTTTTT. Translated, it gives CASSERSSAGELFF.

The gene calls are TRBV14 and TRBJ2-5; TRBD2 matches at 7 bases. The CDR3 runs 13 residues. Germline V CDR1 and CDR2: SGHDN, FVKESK. V lost 5 bases and J lost 4; bases outside the gene matches: 4. Here the CDR3 DNA reads TGTGCCAGCAGCGCTCTAGCGGTAGAGACCCAGTACTTC. It encodes CASSALAVETQYF.

V is TRBV28 and J is TRBJ1-1; D is ambiguous. CDR1 and CDR2 (germline): MDHEN, SYDVKM. The CDR3 extends over 12 amino acids. Trimming removed 8 bases at V and 6 bases at J, with 13 bases between. The CDR3 bases are TGTGCCAGCGGTCAACAGCTCTCTGAAGCTTTCTTT. Its translation is CASGQQLSEAFF. The entire variable domain, with the rest obtained from reference TRBV28 and TRBJ1-1, is as follows: DVKVTQSSRYLVKRTGEKVFLECVQDMDHENMFWYRQDPGLGLRLIYFSYDVKMKEKGDIPEGYSVSREKKERFSLILESASTNQTSMYLCASGQQLSEAFFGQGTRLTVV.

J is TRBJ1-1 and V is TRBV27; 10 bases agree with TRBD1. With 7 bases clipped from V and 0 bases from J, the junction kept 17 bases outside the gene matches. The CDR3 loop spans 19 amino acids. Germline V gene sequence: CDR1 MNHEY, CDR2 SMNVEV (reference sequence). CDR3 sequence (DNA): TGTGCCAGCAAAACTTATCCGGGACAGGGGCCAGGCATGAACACTGAAGCTTTCTTT. Protein sequence: CASKTYPGQGPGMNTEAFF.

The chain has TRBV6-1 and TRBJ1-5; D possibly corresponds to TRBD1 (5 bases). Germline assignment: CDR1 MNHNS and CDR2 SASEGT. CDR3 length equals 15 residues. The V and J ends lost 6 bases and 2 bases respectively, with 14 bases between them. CDR3 sequence reads: CASRETVSGNQPQHF. The CDR3 DNA follows: TGTGCCAGCAGGGAGACAGTTTCGGGCAATCAGCCCCAGCATTTT.

V and J are TRBV29-1 and TRBJ2-1, with 10 bases lining up with TRBD2. This CDR3 region has 12 residues. Germline V gene data show CDR1 as SQVTM and CDR2 as ANQGSEA. V was clipped by 7 bases and J by 10 bases; unmatched bases: 7. The CDR3 protein is CSGGLAVGEQFF. The CDR3 nucleotides read TGCAGCGGTGGACTAGCGGTTGGGGAGCAGTTCTTC.

This chain links TRBV27 with TRBJ2-7; 12 bases align to TRBD2. The CDR3 covers 17 residues. Germline trimming cut 4 bases from V and 3 bases from J; bases unmatched to any gene: 10. The V gene's germline CDR1 is MNHEY and CDR2 SMNVEV (reference sequence). CDR3 in amino acids: CASSSPGTSGPIYEQYF. Written as DNA, the CDR3 is TGTGCCAGCAGTTCCCCCGGGACTAGCGGGCCGATCTACGAGCAGTACTTC.

The chain joins TRBV27 to TRBJ1-1; 8 bases map to TRBD1. The CDR3 sequence is 14 residues long. The V gene's germline CDR1 is MNHEY and CDR2 SMNVEV (reference sequence). After removal of 5 bases from V and 4 bases from J, the junction contained 6 bases not matched to a gene. Here the CDR3 DNA reads TGTGCCAGCAGTGTCCGACAGGGGTTCACTGAAGCTTTCTTT. Amino acid sequence: CASSVRQGFTEAFF.

This rearrangement joins TRBV28 to TRBJ2-7; D is possibly TRBD1 or TRBD2 (5 bases each). This CDR3 has 17 residues. Germline V CDR1 and CDR2: MDHEN, SYDVKM. V was cut by 2 bases and J by 0 bases, with 17 bases left in between. In DNA, the CDR3 is TGTGCCAGCAGTTTAGGGAGACAGCTCAGGAGCTCCTACGAGCAGTACTTC. This sequence encodes CASSLGRQLRSSYEQYF.

J is TRBJ2-1 and V is TRBV28, with TRBD2 matching over 9 bases. Unmatched junction bases numbered 7, after V lost 1 base and J lost 3 bases. The germline V gene has CDR1 MDHEN and CDR2 SYDVKM. This CDR3 has 17 residues. In nucleotides, the CDR3 is TGTGCCAGCAGTTTATATGGTCTAGCGGGAATCTACAATGAGCAGTTCTTC. Protein product: CASSLYGLAGIYNEQFF.

V is TRBV7-5 and J is TRBJ1-2; TRBD1 was called by the table and not checked on the DNA. TRBV7-5 is listed as a pseudogene. CDR3 length: 17 amino acids. The CDR3 here is CVRSHERWTGLTYGYTF. CDR3 nucleotides: TGTGTCAGAAGCCATGAAAGATGGACAGGGCTGACCTATGGCTACACCTTC.

This rearrangement joins TRBV5-1 to TRBJ2-3; 9 bases align to TRBD2. The V gene's germline CDR1 is SGHRS and CDR2 YFSETQ. Trimming removed 2 bases from V and 2 bases from J; junction bases left unmatched: 6. The CDR3 length is 16 residues. DNA for the CDR3: TGCGCCAGCAGCTTTGCTAGCGGGACGGTCACAGATACGCAGTATTTT. The encoded protein is CASSFASGTVTDTQYF.

The rearrangement joins TRBV10-2 to TRBJ1-5; D perhaps matches TRBD1 (5 bases). The germline gives CDR1 WSHSY, CDR2 SAAADI. Trimming took off 7 bases at V and 7 bases at J, with 14 bases between the two ends. The CDR3 runs to 13 residues. The CDR3 spells CASTGGGGQPQHF. Here the CDR3 DNA reads TGCGCCAGCACCGGCGGGGGTGGACAGCCCCAGCATTTT.

V usage is TRBV7-9 and J usage is TRBJ2-2; 9 bases align to TRBD2. The CDR3 contains 17 residues. J lost 1 base, V lost 5 bases, and 8 bases had no gene match. Germline V gives CDR1 SEHNR, CDR2 FQNEAQ (reference sequence). Written as DNA, the CDR3 is TGTGCCAGCAGCCTGTGGACTAGCGTGAAGAACACCGGGGAGCTGTTTTTT. This encodes CASSLWTSVKNTGELFF.

Concerning this clone itself: The DNA is left out, because the CDR3 cannot be placed on it with certainty; the CDR3 is given as TCRdb lists it. J is TRBJ2-7 and V is TRBV28. Ends included, the CDR3 has 12 residues. CDR1 and CDR2 (germline): MDHEN, SYDVKM. The CDR3 region is CASSTSAGEQYF.

This chain joins TRBV19 and TRBJ2-1; D unresolved. Trimming pared 3 bases from V and 0 bases from J, leaving 3 bases between. The CDR3 length is 13 residues. CDR1 and CDR2 from the germline V gene are LNHDA and SQIVND (reference sequence). The CDR3 sequence: CASSIASYNEQFF. The DNA for the CDR3 is TGTGCCAGTAGTATTGCCTCCTACAATGAGCAGTTCTTC.

The chain carries TRBV11-2 and TRBJ1-3, with TRBD1 identical over 8 bases. CDR1 SGHAT and CDR2 FQNNGV come from the germline V gene. The CDR3 contains 15 residues. V dropped 5 bases and J dropped 4; count of bases not matched to a gene: 7. The CDR3 here is CASSNPGGWGNTIYF. CDR3 nucleotides: TGTGCCAGCAGCAACCCAGGGGGCTGGGGAAACACCATATATTTT.

A single count supports this clone. This chain uses TRBV28 with TRBJ2-7; the D gene is possibly TRBD2 (7 bases). Trimming removed 5 bases at V and 4 bases at J, with 18 bases between. Germline CDR1 MDHEN, CDR2 SYDVKM. This CDR3 comprises 15 residues. The CDR3, as DNA: TGTGCCAGCAGTCCTTCGCGGGGAGGGGGGTACGAGCAGTACTTC. Amino acids: CASSPSRGGGYEQYF.

The chain is built from TRBV11-3 and TRBJ2-2; 13 nucleotides align to TRBD2. This CDR3 has 20 residues. CDR1 and CDR2 (germline): SGHNT, YENEEA. The V gene end was trimmed by 2 bases and the J gene end by 3 bases; junction bases not matched to a gene: 12. In DNA form, the CDR3 reads TGTGCCAGCAGCTTATGGACTAGCGGGAGTACCCCGGTTGACACCGGGGAGCTGTTTTTT. This translates into CASSLWTSGSTPVDTGELFF.

V usage is TRBV7-2 and J usage is TRBJ1-5, with D uncertain. The germline V gene encodes CDR1 SGHTA and CDR2 FQGNSA. V was shortened by 5 bases and J by 3 bases, with 5 bases between the two germline ends. This CDR3 contains 12 residues. The CDR3 DNA is TGTGCCAGCAGCCAGTACAATCAGCCCCAGCATTTT. It is translated as CASSQYNQPQHF.

The rearrangement uses TRBV5-4 and TRBJ2-1; 9 bases agree with TRBD1. The ends lost 0 bases at V and 5 bases at J; junction bases unmatched: 3. Per germline, CDR1 SGHNT and CDR2 YYREEE (reference sequence). The CDR3 has 15 amino acids. In DNA form, the CDR3 reads TGTGCCAGCAGCTTGGGACAGGGGGTCGACAATGAGCAGTTCTTC. It translates to CASSLGQGVDNEQFF.

The gene calls are TRBV5-1 and TRBJ2-1; 7 bases line up with TRBD1. The ends lost 4 bases at V and 7 bases at J; junction bases unmatched: 8. CDR3 length: 14 amino acids. Per germline, CDR1 SGHRS and CDR2 YFSETQ. The CDR3 protein is CASSPLQGKNEQFF. The CDR3 DNA sequence: TGCGCCAGCAGCCCGTTACAGGGGAAGAATGAGCAGTTCTTC.

V usage is TRBV6-5 and J usage is TRBJ2-7, with TRBD1 matching over 8 bases. The CDR3 is made up of 14 amino acids. The germline V gene has CDR1 MNHEY and CDR2 SVGAGI. The V gene end was trimmed by 5 bases and the J gene end by 4 bases; junction bases not matched to a gene: 7. DNA of the CDR3: TGTGCCAGCAGTCCCCAGGGGGCGCCTTACGAGCAGTACTTC. Its translation: CASSPQGAPYEQYF.

V usage is TRBV14 and J usage is TRBJ2-1; D may be TRBD2 (7 bases). The germline V and J ends were trimmed by 0 bases and 12 bases, with 12 bases remaining between them. The CDR3 is 13 residues long. Looked up from germline, CDR1 is SGHDN and CDR2 is FVKESK. The CDR3 region is CASSQEGGGRQFF. The CDR3 nucleotides are TGTGCCAGCAGCCAAGAAGGCGGGGGCAGGCAGTTCTTC.